A single sample gave rise to the 19 T cell receptor beta chains below, sequenced in a study of control samples from healthy donors and cancer patients. This table comes from immunoSEQ multiplex PCR, and its TCRdb copy is limited to in-frame clones, with some not included. The data hold tens of thousands of clones, with 90% observed a single time. The specimen sequenced was PBMCs. The receptors here all came from a man aged 55-75 years with colorectal cancer.

The V gene is TRBV6-6, the J gene TRBJ2-7; 11 nucleotides match TRBD1. This CDR3 contains 15 residues. Germline V gene lookup returns CDR1 MNHNY and CDR2 SVGAGI (reference sequence). The V gene end was trimmed by 2 bases and the J gene end by 5 bases; junction bases not matched to a gene: 5. The CDR3 sequence: CASSYRDRGSDEQYF. The CDR3 DNA follows: TGTGCCAGCAGTTACAGGGACAGGGGGTCCGACGAGCAGTACTTC.

This chain connects TRBV9 to TRBJ2-3; the D gene is possibly TRBD1 (7 bases). CDR3 size: 15 residues. Trimming pared 4 bases from V and 1 base from J, leaving 13 bases between. Germline V gene lookup returns CDR1 SGDLS and CDR2 YYNGEE. The CDR3 loop reads CASSPGGPRTDTQYF. CDR3 nucleotide sequence: TGTGCCAGCAGCCCAGGGGGGCCCCGCACAGATACGCAGTATTTT.

The chain joins TRBV5-1 to TRBJ2-2; 7 nucleotides align to TRBD1. The CDR3 extends over 12 amino acids. V lost 9 bases to trimming and J lost 5 bases; unmatched junction nucleotides: 4. Germline V gene sequence: CDR1 SGHRS, CDR2 YFSETQ. CDR3 bases: TGCGCCAACCAACAGGGGACCGGGGAGCTGTTTTTT. The encoded protein is CANQQGTGELFF.

In the case of this clone: The same CDR3 can be traced to other DNA sequences in this sample. The chain recombines TRBV6-1 with TRBJ2-1, with 11 positions matching TRBD2. CDR1 and CDR2 (germline): MNHNS, SASEGT. Trimming at V came to 4 bases and at J to 4 bases, leaving 6 bases not matched to a gene. The CDR3 contains 16 residues. The CDR3 DNA reads as TGTGCCAGCAGTGGTTTACTAGCGGGGGCGTACAATGAGCAGTTCTTC. This gives the protein CASSGLLAGAYNEQFF.

The genes are TRBV6-6 and TRBJ1-2, with 7 bases lining up with TRBD1. Germline trimming cut 6 bases from V and 0 bases from J; bases unmatched to any gene: 4. Germline lookup yields CDR1 MNHNY and CDR2 SVGAGI (reference sequence). CDR3 length: 14 amino acids. The CDR3 sequence is CASSRQGANYGYTF. The DNA of the CDR3 is TGTGCCAGCAGCCGACAGGGAGCTAACTATGGCTACACCTTC.

The genes are TRBV10-1 and TRBJ1-1, with D possibly TRBD1 on 5 matching bases. V was clipped by 2 bases and J by 10 bases, with 14 bases between them. This CDR3 has 13 amino acids. The germline V gene encodes CDR1 WNHNN and CDR2 SYGVQD (reference sequence). The CDR3 spells CASSERGSAGAFF. DNA for the CDR3: TGCGCCAGCAGTGAGCGGGGGAGTGCGGGAGCTTTCTTT.

This clone was seen a few times. This sequence joins TRBV6-2 or TRBV6-3 and TRBJ2-5; tentatively, D is TRBD1 or TRBD2 (5 bases each). Germline V gives CDR1 MNHEY, CDR2 SVGEGT. The V and J ends lost 2 bases and 2 bases respectively, with 24 bases between them. This CDR3 comprises 19 residues. The CDR3 reads CASSYANRDRASWQETQYF. Here the CDR3 DNA reads TGTGCCAGCAGTTACGCAAACCGGGACCGCGCTTCATGGCAAGAGACCCAGTACTTC.

The chain's CDR3 is CASSLDISYEQYF. CDR3 DNA sequence: TGTGCCAGCAGCTTGGACATCTCCTACGAGCAGTACTTC. J is TRBJ2-7 and V is TRBV12-3 or TRBV12-4, with D possibly being TRBD1 (5 bases). The CDR3 contains 13 residues. Trimming took 6 bases from V and 0 from J, leaving 9 bases between them.

This clone was counted a single time. In nucleotides, the CDR3 is TGTGCCAGCACCTTTGGGACAGGGGGAACTGGGGAGCTGTTTTTT. It encodes CASTFGTGGTGELFF. This sequence joins TRBV5-6 and TRBJ2-2; 11 nucleotides match TRBD1. The CDR3 spans 15 residues. V shed 6 bases and J 8 bases; nucleotides not matched to a gene: 9. Germline CDR1 and CDR2: SGHDT and YYEEEE.

This chain joins TRBV30 and TRBJ1-2; D is uncertain. The CDR3 runs 14 residues. Looked up from germline, CDR1 is GTSNPN and CDR2 is SVGIG (reference sequence). The V end lost 2 bases, the J end lost 0 bases, and 10 bases lay between the germline ends. The CDR3 sequence: CAWSIRASNYGYTF. The CDR3 DNA reads TGTGCCTGGAGTATCCGGGCTTCTAACTATGGCTACACCTTC.

The chain joins TRBV29-1 to TRBJ1-2, with 9 bases aligning to TRBD1. The trim removed 4 bases at V and 2 bases at J, leaving 2 bases unmatched. The CDR3 covers 13 residues. Germline values: CDR1 SQVTM, CDR2 ANQGSEA. Here the CDR3 reads CSVADRGNYGYTF. The CDR3 DNA follows: TGCAGCGTTGCTGACAGGGGGAACTATGGCTACACCTTC.

The chain is built from TRBV2 and TRBJ2-4; no firm D call. Between the trimmed V and J ends, which lost 1 base and 0 bases, there was a span of 7 bases. The CDR3 totals 15 residues. CDR1 is SNHLY, CDR2 FYNNEI, per germline. The CDR3 nucleotides are TGTGCCAGCAGTGAAGTTAAGCTAGCCAAAAACATTCAGTACTTC. This translates into CASSEVKLAKNIQYF.

The gene calls are TRBV4-1 and TRBJ2-7, with 9 bases that match TRBD1. V lost 6 bases to trimming and J lost 4 bases; unmatched junction nucleotides: 10. The CDR3 spans 15 residues. The germline V gene encodes CDR1 MGHRA and CDR2 YSYEKL. CDR3 in amino acids: CASRRARGQGYEQYF. DNA of the CDR3: TGCGCCAGCAGACGCGCCCGGGGACAGGGTTACGAGCAGTACTTC.

The chain is built from TRBV19 and TRBJ2-7, with D hard to call. V lost 5 bases and J lost 6, with 8 bases in between. The CDR3 runs 11 residues. Germline CDR1 is LNHDA and CDR2 is SQIVND (reference sequence). The CDR3 is CASSAGVEQYF. Here the CDR3 DNA reads TGTGCCAGTAGTGCTGGGGTCGAGCAGTACTTC.

V gene TRBV19 combines with J gene TRBJ2-3, with D unresolved. From germline, CDR1 is LNHDA and CDR2 SQIVND (reference sequence). V lost 5 bases, J lost 5 bases, and 20 bases lay in between. There are 16 residues in the CDR3. For the CDR3, the DNA is TGTGCCAGTAGTTCGGCGGCCGTGAATCGGATAGATACGCAGTATTTT. Protein: CASSSAAVNRIDTQYF.

This rearrangement joins TRBV7-6 to TRBJ2-7; possibly TRBD1 for D (6 bases). Germline V gives CDR1 SGHVS, CDR2 FNYEAQ. Trimming removed 6 bases from V and 2 bases from J, with 14 bases in between. The CDR3 length is 14 residues. CDR3 sequence reads: CASRGGDRPYEQYF. CDR3 in DNA: TGTGCCAGCAGAGGGGGAGACAGACCCTACGAGCAGTACTTC.

This chain links TRBV5-1 with TRBJ2-1, with D possibly matching TRBD2 (6 bases). V was pared by 0 bases and J by 9 bases, with 16 bases between. The germline CDR1 and CDR2 sequences are SGHRS and YFSETQ. The CDR3 extends over 15 amino acids. CDR3 region: CASSLVVAEGSEQFF. The CDR3, as DNA: TGCGCCAGCAGCTTGGTAGTAGCGGAGGGAAGTGAGCAGTTCTTC.

This chain connects TRBV7-9 to TRBJ2-7, with a possible D match to TRBD2 (6 bases). V shed 5 bases and J shed 7 bases, with 15 bases lying between them. CDR1 is SEHNR and CDR2 is FQNEAQ in the germline V gene (reference sequence). This CDR3 spans 13 amino acids. For the CDR3, the DNA is TGTGCCAGCAGCCGCCCCTCTGGGGGGGAGCAGTACTTC. Its translation: CASSRPSGGEQYF.

The V and J genes are TRBV28 and TRBJ1-5, with D hard to call. The germline CDR1 and CDR2 sequences are MDHEN and SYDVKM. Between the trimmed V and J ends, which lost 5 bases and 4 bases, there was a span of 15 bases. The CDR3 covers 15 residues. The CDR3 sequence: CASSPPLSRNQPQHF. The CDR3 DNA sequence: TGTGCCAGCAGTCCACCATTAAGCAGGAATCAGCCCCAGCATTTT.